This entry lists 16 T cell receptor beta chains sequenced from one sample in a study of blood T cell repertoires in COVID-19. Assay: immunoSEQ multiplex PCR; the TCRdb copy retains only in-frame clones and omits some. The data hold approximately 93,000 clones, with around 86% observed a single time. Specimen: peripheral blood. These receptors were collected from a man aged 50 to 59 with active or convalescent COVID-19.

This chain connects TRBV19 to TRBJ1-2; tentatively, D is TRBD1 (6 bases). V shed 1 base and J shed 7 bases, with 10 bases lying between them. This CDR3 contains 13 residues. The germline CDR1 and CDR2 sequences are LNHDA and SQIVND (reference sequence). The CDR3, as DNA: TGTGCCAGTAGTATAGGGACAGCCGGTGGCTACACCTTC. The encoded protein is CASSIGTAGGYTF.

The chain combines TRBV5-5 with TRBJ1-5, with TRBD1 identical over 10 bases. J lost 6 bases, V lost 4 bases, and 7 bases had no gene match. The CDR3 contains 15 residues. Per germline, CDR1 SGHKS and CDR2 YYEKEE (reference sequence). The CDR3 is CASSLGTGVGQPQHF. The CDR3 DNA sequence: TGTGCCAGCAGCCTAGGGACAGGGGTTGGTCAGCCCCAGCATTTT.

In this sample, this clone turned up once. J is TRBJ2-7 and V is TRBV6-5; D might be TRBD1 (6 bases). Trimming took 0 bases from V and 4 from J, leaving 10 bases between them. Germline-derived CDR1 and CDR2 are MNHEY and SVGAGI. The CDR3 covers 14 residues. The CDR3 sequence: CASSYSARGYEQYF. In DNA form, the CDR3 reads TGTGCCAGCAGTTACTCGGCCAGGGGTTACGAGCAGTACTTC.

The chain links TRBV15 to TRBJ1-3; no reliable D call. Germline V gene data show CDR1 as LNHNV and CDR2 as YYDKDF (reference sequence). V lost 0 bases to trimming and J lost 0 bases, with 15 bases between them. The CDR3 length is 18 residues. CDR3: CATSRDLEGSFSGNTIYF. CDR3 sequence (DNA): TGTGCCACCAGCAGAGATCTTGAGGGCAGCTTCTCTGGAAACACCATATATTTT. The variable domain in full, with the rest retrieved from reference TRBV15 and TRBJ1-3, is DAMVIQNPRYQVTQFGKPVTLSCSQTLNHNVMYWYQQKSSQAPKLLFHYYDKDFNNEADTPDNFQSRRPNTSFCFLDIRSPGLGDTAMYLCATSRDLEGSFSGNTIYFGEGSWLTVV.

The J gene is TRBJ2-2, the V gene TRBV11-2; D gene unclear. CDR1 is SGHAT, CDR2 FQNNGV, per germline. V gave up 1 base and J gave up 0 bases, with 3 bases separating them. CDR3 size: 14 residues. The CDR3 spells CASSLVTNTGELFF. CDR3 DNA: TGTGCCAGCAGCTTAGTAACGAACACCGGGGAGCTGTTTTTT.

The chain joins TRBV5-1 to TRBJ2-5; TRBD2 matches 10 bases. J gave up 4 bases and V 1 base, and 16 bases lay outside the gene matches. Germline CDR1 is SGHRS and CDR2 is YFSETQ. This CDR3 comprises 19 residues. Here the CDR3 DNA reads TGCGCCAGCAGCTTGCCCCAAACCCCCACTAGCGGGAATGGAGAGACCCAGTACTTC. This codes for CASSLPQTPTSGNGETQYF.

The chain employs TRBV19 and TRBJ2-1, with TRBD1 matching 7 bases. The CDR3 loop spans 14 amino acids. Trimming cost V 6 bases and J 5 bases; bases outside gene matches: 7. Germline assignment: CDR1 LNHDA and CDR2 SQIVND (reference sequence). The CDR3 DNA reads as TGTGCCAGTAGGGACAGGAGGTTTAACAATGAGCAGTTCTTC. Translating it yields CASRDRRFNNEQFF.

The rearrangement links TRBV9 to TRBJ2-3; 7 nucleotides match TRBD2. V gave up 4 bases and J gave up 1 base; unmatched junction bases: 6. The V gene's germline CDR1 is SGDLS and CDR2 YYNGEE. The CDR3 sequence is 15 residues long. The CDR3 loop reads CASSTRAGGTDTQYF. The CDR3 nucleotides are TGTGCCAGCAGCACCCGGGCGGGGGGCACAGATACGCAGTATTTT.

This clone was counted once. The chain carries TRBV6-5 and TRBJ1-6, with TRBD1 identical over 8 bases. Germline CDR1 MNHEY, CDR2 SVGAGI. The CDR3 spans 13 residues. Losses at the gene ends were 2 bases for V and 10 bases for J; bases not matched to a gene: 1. In nucleotides, the CDR3 is TGTGCCAGCAGTTACCGGACAGGGTCACCCCTCCACTTT. It encodes CASSYRTGSPLHF.

This chain joins TRBV28 and TRBJ2-2; the D is unclear. Germline V gene data show CDR1 as MDHEN and CDR2 as SYDVKM. The ends were cut back, 4 bases at V and 7 bases at J, with 4 bases in the middle. The CDR3 runs to 11 residues. Here the CDR3 DNA reads TGTGCCAGCAGTTCTCGCGGGGAGCTGTTTTTT. Translating it yields CASSSRGELFF.

V gene TRBV19 combines with J gene TRBJ2-1; TRBD2 matches 12 bases. The CDR3 contains 16 residues. Germline V gene data show CDR1 as LNHDA and CDR2 as SQIVND (reference sequence). The J segment lost 0 bases and the V segment lost 4 bases, leaving 1 base of the junction unmatched. CDR3 nucleotides: TGTGCCAGTAGTAGGACTAGCGGGGACTCCTACAATGAGCAGTTCTTC. Protein product: CASSRTSGDSYNEQFF. The full variable domain, with the rest looked up from reference TRBV19 and TRBJ2-1, is DGGITQSPKYLFRKEGQNVTLSCEQNLNHDAMYWYRQDPGQGLRLIYYSQIVNDFQKGDIAEGYSVSREKKESFPLTVTSAQKNPTAFYLCASSRTSGDSYNEQFFGPGTRLTVL.

V is TRBV28 and J is TRBJ1-5, with D uncertain. The CDR3 is made up of 15 amino acids. Looked up from germline, CDR1 is MDHEN and CDR2 is SYDVKM. V was shortened by 1 base and J by 3 bases, with 10 bases between the two germline ends. This CDR3 is CASSLLSGLNQPQHF. DNA for the CDR3: TGTGCCAGCAGTTTATTATCTGGGCTCAATCAGCCCCAGCATTTT.

V usage is TRBV3-1 (or the pseudogene TRBV3-2) and J usage is TRBJ2-1; TRBD2 agrees at 11 bases. This CDR3 has 16 residues. Germline loops: CDR1 LGHDT, CDR2 YNNKEL (reference sequence). Losses at the gene ends were 0 bases for V and 9 bases for J; bases not matched to a gene: 7. The CDR3 nucleotides read TGTGCCAGCAGCCAAGATGGGGCTAGCGGGGGGAGTGAGCAGTTCTTC. Protein: CASSQDGASGGSEQFF.

CDR3 nucleotide sequence: TGTGCCAGCAGAGGCAGGGGGCCAACCGCGAACACCGGGGAGCTGTTTTTT. Translated: CASRGRGPTANTGELFF. The V and J genes are TRBV25-1 and TRBJ2-2; TRBD1 aligns across 8 bases. Trimming took 6 bases from V and 0 from J; bases not matched to a gene: 9. Germline CDR1 is MGHDK and CDR2 is SYGVNS. CDR3 size: 17 residues.

This sequence joins TRBV6-2 or TRBV6-3 and TRBJ2-3; TRBD1 aligns across 8 bases. V lost 5 bases, J lost 3 bases, and 4 bases stayed unmatched. Germline values: CDR1 MNHEY, CDR2 SVGEGT. The CDR3 covers 14 residues. The CDR3 here is CASSQDRGTDTQYF. Here the CDR3 DNA reads TGTGCCAGCAGTCAAGACAGGGGTACAGATACGCAGTATTTT.

This sequence joins TRBV29-1 and TRBJ2-1; 9 bases match TRBD2. The CDR3 runs 18 residues. Germline V gene data show CDR1 as SQVTM and CDR2 as ANQGSEA. The V gene end was trimmed by 4 bases and the J gene end by 8 bases; junction bases not matched to a gene: 21. CDR3 bases: TGCAGCGTTGTTTTCTCGGTCGGTCCTAGCGGGAAAGTAGATGAGCAGTTCTTC. Translation gives CSVVFSVGPSGKVDEQFF.